The rows below give T cell receptor beta chains drawn from one sample of a study of T cells after yellow fever vaccination. One entry per CDR3 protein, called by TCRdb with MiXCR from the 5' RACE reads. The repertoire holds under 700,000 distinct CDR3 sequences, with about a sixth as singletons. This sample comprised PBMCs, obtained 5 to 6 days after the first yellow fever vaccination. The receptor source for this set is a man between 18 and 35 years old who received the YFV17D yellow fever vaccine. CDR3s include the opening cysteine and the closing phenylalanine or tryptophan. Each record gives: CDR3 DNA, CDR3 protein, J gene, CDR3 length, clone size, D gene, V gene. The D gene is left open where the match is weak. The size entry is marked missing in some rows and otherwise reads once, few, many or a size class.

DNA: TGCGCCAGCAGCCAAGATCTGGTGGCAGGTGCCCTCTATGGCTACACCTTC
CDR3: CASSQDLVAGALYGYTF
J: TRBJ1-2
length: 17
size: few
D: .
V: TRBV4-3

DNA: TGTGCCAGCAGCTTACTGACTAGCGGGGGGATAAACATTCAGTACTTC
CDR3: CASSLLTSGGINIQYF
J: TRBJ2-4
length: 16
size: .
D: TRBD2
V: TRBV7-9

DNA: TGTGCCAGCAGTGGGGACGACGGCTCCTACGAGCAGTACTTC
CDR3: CASSGDDGSYEQYF
J: TRBJ2-7
length: 14
size: few
D: .
V: TRBV6-1

DNA: TGCGCCAGCAGCCAAGGTATAGCGGGGGTGTACGAGCAGTACTTC
CDR3: CASSQGIAGVYEQYF
J: TRBJ2-7
length: 15
size: .
D: TRBD2
V: TRBV4-3

DNA: TGCGCCAGCAGTGAGGGCGTAGCAATCCCAGATACGCAGTATTTT
CDR3: CASSEGVAIPDTQYF
J: TRBJ2-3
length: 15
size: few
D: .
V: TRBV10-1

DNA: TGTGCCAGCAGTCCCGGGACAGGGGACGCCAATGAGCAGTTCTTC
CDR3: CASSPGTGDANEQFF
J: TRBJ2-1
length: 15
size: few
D: TRBD1
V: TRBV28

DNA: TGTGCCAGCAGCACCCGGACAGGGGAGAACACTGAAGCTTTCTTT
CDR3: CASSTRTGENTEAFF
J: TRBJ1-1
length: 15
size: .
D: TRBD1
V: TRBV7-2

DNA: TGTGCCAGCAGTTTACTCGGATCTAACTATGGCTACACCTTC
CDR3: CASSLLGSNYGYTF
J: TRBJ1-2
length: 14
size: few
D: .
V: TRBV28

DNA: TGTGCCAGCAGGCTAGCGGGAAGCTCCTACAATGAGCAGTTCTTC
CDR3: CASRLAGSSYNEQFF
J: TRBJ2-1
length: 15
size: .
D: TRBD2
V: TRBV5-5

DNA: TGTGCCAGCAGCTTAACAGGGGAAGCGGATCAGCCCCAGCATTTT
CDR3: CASSLTGEADQPQHF
J: TRBJ1-5
length: 15
size: .
D: TRBD1
V: TRBV7-8

DNA: TGTGCCAGCAGGGAGACTAAAGAAATGCAAGAAGCTTTCTTT
CDR3: CASRETKEMQEAFF
J: TRBJ1-1
length: 14
size: .
D: .
V: TRBV12-3/TRBV12-4